The clone carrying this T cell receptor beta chain has just one count. How the authors handled the data: Amplification of reference gene primers provided the estimated nucleated cell counts. Profiling relied on immunoSEQ multiplex PCR, and the TCRdb table lists in-frame clones only, not all of them. Clonal size and the V and J genes are those of that table, whereas D and trimming came from the DNA. The sample has 65,000 to 90,000 clones; about nine tenths are singletons. Looked up from germline, CDR1 is SGHNT and CDR2 is YYREEE (reference sequence). Trimming pared 0 bases from V and 6 bases from J, leaving 15 bases between. This CDR3 region has 16 residues. These data originate in a study of blood T cell repertoires in COVID-19. Study summary: Samples of COVID-19 (acute and convalescent) were obtained from the United States, Italy and Spain. In each case, the material was cDNA or gDNA derived from T cells, B-cell-depleted T cells, or PBMCs.

The receptor's source is a woman of 80 years or more with acute or convalescent COVID-19. The sample taken for sequencing was peripheral blood. This chain joins TRBV5-4 and TRBJ1-4; a possible D gene is TRBD1 (6 bases). The chain's CDR3 is CASSLASTGGDEKLFF. CDR3 in DNA: TGTGCCAGCAGCTTGGCCTCGACGGGGGGCGATGAAAAACTGTTTTTT.